These 17 T cell receptor beta chains were all obtained from the same sample, sequenced in a study of shared clonotypes between healthy human individuals (dated by TCRdb to the early 2020s). Library preparation used the immunoSEQ multiplex PCR assay. Not all clones reach the TCRdb copy of this immuneACCESS table, which keeps in-frame sequences only. Checked studies attribute under half of the gap to unresolved V genes and leave the rest unexplained. The sample table holds some 2,100,000 clones, of which around 93% were seen once. More than 1.5% of the sample lies in the top ten. CD8 naive samples consisted of CD45RO-negative cells that were positively selected for CCR7, yielding a CD45RA+CCR7+ population without TemRA cells. The specimen sequenced was naive CD8+ T cells from PBMCs. The sample's cell subset or site label, in plain terms: CD45RA+CCR7+. The receptors stem from a man younger than 35 in good health. Some clones in this sample may be carry-over from other donors' samples.

Worth noting for this clone: The sample holds other DNA sequences that translate to the same CDR3. V and J are TRBV29-1 and TRBJ2-7; TRBD1 agrees at 10 bases. The germline gives CDR1 SQVTM, CDR2 ANQGSEA. The CDR3 runs to 13 residues. The V segment lost 5 bases and the J segment 4 bases; nucleotides outside the gene matches: 5. The CDR3 spells CSVLGQGFYEQYF. DNA for the CDR3: TGCAGCGTTTTGGGACAGGGGTTTTACGAGCAGTACTTC.

The chain recombines TRBV27 with TRBJ1-1; 8 bases line up with TRBD1. Per germline, CDR1 MNHEY and CDR2 SMNVEV (reference sequence). The length of the CDR3 is 15 residues. The junction had 8 bases not matched to a gene; V was cut back by 5 bases and J by 3 bases. The CDR3 coding sequence is TGTGCCAGCAGTCCCCGGACAGGGCAGTACACTGAAGCTTTCTTT. This gives the protein CASSPRTGQYTEAFF.

As regards this clone: Other nucleotide sequences in the sample specify the same CDR3. This chain joins TRBV27 and TRBJ2-1; the D gene could be TRBD1 or TRBD2 (7 bases each). This CDR3 is 15 amino acids long. Trimming left V 4 bases short and J 4 bases short, with 14 bases between. Looked up from germline, CDR1 is MNHEY and CDR2 is SMNVEV (reference sequence). The CDR3 here is CASSWGGGSYNEQFF. CDR3 sequence (DNA): TGTGCCAGCAGTTGGGGAGGGGGCTCGTACAATGAGCAGTTCTTC.

This sequence joins TRBV7-2 and TRBJ1-1, with 9 bases fitting TRBD1. V lost 3 bases, J lost 1 base, and 6 bases stayed unmatched. Germline V gene lookup returns CDR1 SGHTA and CDR2 FQGNSA. CDR3 length: 16 residues. The CDR3 nucleotides read TGTGCCAGCAGCTTCACAGGGGGCTTTACGAACACTGAAGCTTTCTTT. Amino acid sequence: CASSFTGGFTNTEAFF. Full variable domain (rest looked up from reference TRBV7-2 and TRBJ1-1): GAGVSQSPSNKVTEKGKDVELRCDPISGHTALYWYRQSLGQGLEFLIYFQGNSAPDKSGLPSDRFSAERTGGSVSTLTIQRTQQEDSAVYLCASSFTGGFTNTEAFFGQGTRLTVV.

This clone was observed once. This chain links TRBV25-1 with TRBJ2-3; D unresolved. The CDR3 contains 12 residues. CDR1 and CDR2 (germline): MGHDK, SYGVNS. Trimming cost V 5 bases and J 7 bases, with 10 bases left between them. The CDR3 is CASSSLENTQYF. The CDR3 DNA is TGTGCCAGCAGTTCCCTGGAAAATACGCAGTATTTT.

The DNA for the CDR3 is TGTGCCAGCAGCATCCGGGGGAGGCTACACTCCTACGAGCAGTACTTC. It yields the protein CASSIRGRLHSYEQYF. The chain employs TRBV28 and TRBJ2-7, with a weak D call TRBD2 (6 bases). Between the trimmed V and J ends, which lost 6 bases and 0 bases, there was a span of 18 bases. CDR3 length: 16 residues. Germline CDR1 is MDHEN and CDR2 is SYDVKM.

The chain recombines TRBV11-2 with TRBJ2-5; the D gene is possibly TRBD1 (6 bases). The CDR3 has 14 amino acids. V lost 4 bases, J lost 2 bases, and 11 bases lay in between. The V gene's germline CDR1 is SGHAT and CDR2 FQNNGV. This CDR3 is CASSSRQVQETQYF. The DNA for the CDR3 is TGTGCCAGCAGCTCCCGACAGGTTCAAGAGACCCAGTACTTC.

CDR3 protein: CASSLNGANNQPQHF. For the CDR3, the DNA is TGTGCCAGTAGTTTAAACGGGGCCAACAATCAGCCCCAGCATTTT. The V and J genes are TRBV19 and TRBJ1-5; possibly TRBD1 for D (5 bases). The V and J ends lost 5 bases and 3 bases respectively, with 14 bases between them. The CDR3 length is 15 residues. Looked up from germline, CDR1 is LNHDA and CDR2 is SQIVND (reference sequence).

V gene TRBV20-1 combines with J gene TRBJ1-2; tentative D call: TRBD1 (5 bases). The CDR3 spans 10 residues. V was pared by 7 bases and J by 7 bases, with 10 bases between. CDR1 is DFQATT and CDR2 is SNEGSKA in the germline V gene (reference sequence). The chain's CDR3 is CSGGVGGYTF. The CDR3 nucleotides are TGCAGTGGGGGCGTGGGTGGCTACACCTTC.

This clone was found once. The chain joins TRBV6-1 to TRBJ1-2; D gene unclear. The CDR3 sequence is 14 residues long. Trimming pared 4 bases from V and 4 bases from J, leaving 13 bases between. CDR1 and CDR2 (germline): MNHNS, SASEGT. CDR3 amino acids: CASSGLGQLYGYTF. In DNA form, the CDR3 reads TGTGCCAGCAGTGGTTTAGGCCAACTCTATGGCTACACCTTC.

The gene calls are TRBV7-9 and TRBJ1-4; tentatively, D is TRBD1 (6 bases). Deletions cut 5 bases from V and 4 bases from J, with 11 bases between. The CDR3 runs 14 residues. Per germline, CDR1 SEHNR and CDR2 FQNEAQ (reference sequence). The DNA for the CDR3 is TGTGCCAGCAGCCAAAGGACAGTTAATGAAAAACTGTTTTTT. Residues: CASSQRTVNEKLFF.

The chain carries TRBV2 and TRBJ2-7; TRBD1 matches at 10 bases. The CDR3 sequence is 13 residues long. CDR1 SNHLY and CDR2 FYNNEI come from the germline V gene. V shed 9 bases and J 5 bases; nucleotides not matched to a gene: 7. CDR3 residues: CARRRQGANEQYF. CDR3 sequence (DNA): TGTGCCAGACGACGACAGGGGGCGAACGAGCAGTACTTC.

The V gene is TRBV7-9, the J gene TRBJ2-7; D may be TRBD2 (7 bases). The length of the CDR3 is 15 residues. Germline lookup yields CDR1 SEHNR and CDR2 FQNEAQ (reference sequence). Trimming removed 1 base from V and 2 bases from J, with 12 bases in between. The CDR3 bases are TGTGCCAGCAGCTTAGGGACAGCGGGGACCTACGAGCAGTACTTC. This encodes CASSLGTAGTYEQYF. The full variable domain, its missing parts supplied by reference TRBV7-9 and TRBJ2-7, is DTGVSQNPRHKITKRGQNVTFRCDPISEHNRLYWYRQTLGQGPEFLTYFQNEAQLEKSRLLSDRFSAERPKGSFSTLEIQRTEQGDSAMYLCASSLGTAGTYEQYFGPGTRLTVT.

This clone was observed a handful of times. The V gene is TRBV7-9, the J gene TRBJ1-2; possible D gene TRBD1, 5 bases. The CDR3 loop spans 14 amino acids. The germline gives CDR1 SEHNR, CDR2 FQNEAQ (reference sequence). V was cut by 5 bases and J by 2 bases, with 12 bases left in between. This CDR3 reads CASSIAGTNYGYTF. CDR3 in DNA: TGTGCCAGCAGCATTGCCGGGACGAACTATGGCTACACCTTC.

For this clone: Other nucleotide sequences in the sample specify the same CDR3. The J gene is TRBJ2-1, the V gene TRBV7-9; D is possibly TRBD2 (6 bases). The V gene's germline CDR1 is SEHNR and CDR2 FQNEAQ (reference sequence). There are 12 residues in the CDR3. V was trimmed by 4 bases and J by 10 bases, leaving 11 bases between them. This CDR3 is CASSSRGREQFF. The DNA of the CDR3 is TGTGCCAGCAGCTCTCGGGGGAGGGAGCAGTTCTTC. The whole variable domain, remainder taken from reference TRBV7-9 and TRBJ2-1, is DTGVSQNPRHKITKRGQNVTFRCDPISEHNRLYWYRQTLGQGPEFLTYFQNEAQLEKSRLLSDRFSAERPKGSFSTLEIQRTEQGDSAMYLCASSSRGREQFFGPGTRLTVL.

This chain connects TRBV5-4 to TRBJ1-1; the D gene is possibly TRBD1 (5 bases). Per the germline V gene, CDR1 is SGHNT and CDR2 is YYREEE (reference sequence). The CDR3 runs to 15 residues. Trimming shortened V by 0 bases and J by 4 bases, and 13 bases separated the two germline ends. CDR3 nucleotides: TGTGCCAGCAGCTTGGGAGCAGGGTCGAGCACTGAAGCTTTCTTT. It encodes CASSLGAGSSTEAFF.

The chain carries TRBV28 and TRBJ2-1; D unclear. CDR3 size: 15 residues. Trimming took off 5 bases at V and 6 bases at J, with 17 bases between the two ends. Germline CDR1 is MDHEN and CDR2 is SYDVKM. The CDR3 here is CASSPMGFLGNEQFF. For the CDR3, the DNA is TGTGCCAGCAGTCCAATGGGGTTCTTGGGCAATGAGCAGTTCTTC.